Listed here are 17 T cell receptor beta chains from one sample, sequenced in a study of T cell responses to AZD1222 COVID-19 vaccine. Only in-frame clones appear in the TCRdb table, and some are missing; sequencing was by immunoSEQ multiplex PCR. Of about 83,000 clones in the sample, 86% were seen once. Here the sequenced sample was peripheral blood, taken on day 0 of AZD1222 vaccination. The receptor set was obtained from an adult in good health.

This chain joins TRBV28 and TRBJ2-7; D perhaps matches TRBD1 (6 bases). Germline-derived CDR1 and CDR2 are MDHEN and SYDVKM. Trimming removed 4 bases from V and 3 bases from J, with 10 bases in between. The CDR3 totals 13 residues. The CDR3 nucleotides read TGTGCCAGCAGTTCGACAGGTAACTACGAGCAGTACTTC. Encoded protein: CASSSTGNYEQYF. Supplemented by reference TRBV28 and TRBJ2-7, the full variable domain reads DVKVTQSSRYLVKRTGEKVFLECVQDMDHENMFWYRQDPGLGLRLIYFSYDVKMKEKGDIPEGYSVSREKKERFSLILESASTNQTSMYLCASSSTGNYEQYFGPGTRLTVT.

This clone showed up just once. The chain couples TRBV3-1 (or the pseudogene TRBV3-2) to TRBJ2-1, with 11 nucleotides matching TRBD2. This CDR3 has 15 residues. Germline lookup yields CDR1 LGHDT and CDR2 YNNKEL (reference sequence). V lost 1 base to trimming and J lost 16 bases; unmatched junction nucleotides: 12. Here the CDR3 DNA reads TGTGCCAGCAGCCAAGTGGGGACTAGCGGTCCCCTCTTCTTCTTC. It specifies CASSQVGTSGPLFFF.

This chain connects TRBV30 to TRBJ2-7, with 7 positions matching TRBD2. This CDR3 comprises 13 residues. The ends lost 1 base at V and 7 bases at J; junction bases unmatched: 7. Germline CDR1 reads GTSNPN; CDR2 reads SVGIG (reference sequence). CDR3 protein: CAWSGGSGGEQYF. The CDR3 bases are TGTGCCTGGAGTGGAGGATCCGGGGGGGAGCAGTACTTC.

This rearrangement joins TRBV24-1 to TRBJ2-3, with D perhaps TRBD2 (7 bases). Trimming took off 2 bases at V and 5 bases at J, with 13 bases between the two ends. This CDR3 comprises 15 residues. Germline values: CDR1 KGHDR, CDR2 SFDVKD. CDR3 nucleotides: TGTGCCACCAGTGATTCCGGGGGGCAGATAGATACGCAGTATTTT. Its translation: CATSDSGGQIDTQYF.

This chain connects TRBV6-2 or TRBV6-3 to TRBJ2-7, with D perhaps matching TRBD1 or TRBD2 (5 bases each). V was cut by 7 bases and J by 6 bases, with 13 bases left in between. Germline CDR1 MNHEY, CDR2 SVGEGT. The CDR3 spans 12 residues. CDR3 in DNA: TGTGCCAGCACCCCTGGGGACCTCGAGCAGTACTTC. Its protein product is CASTPGDLEQYF.

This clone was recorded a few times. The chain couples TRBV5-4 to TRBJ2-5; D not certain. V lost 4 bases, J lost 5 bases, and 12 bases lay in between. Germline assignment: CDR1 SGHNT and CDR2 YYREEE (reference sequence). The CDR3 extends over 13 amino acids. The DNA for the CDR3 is TGTGCCAGCAGCCTAGAGACTCGGGAGACCCAGTACTTC. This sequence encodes CASSLETRETQYF.

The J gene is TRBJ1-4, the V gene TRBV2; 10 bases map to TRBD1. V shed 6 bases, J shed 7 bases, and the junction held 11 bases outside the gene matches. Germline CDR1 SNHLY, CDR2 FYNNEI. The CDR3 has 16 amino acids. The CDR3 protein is CASRSTRQGAGEKLFF. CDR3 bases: TGTGCCAGCAGGTCAACTCGACAGGGGGCGGGTGAAAAACTGTTTTTT.

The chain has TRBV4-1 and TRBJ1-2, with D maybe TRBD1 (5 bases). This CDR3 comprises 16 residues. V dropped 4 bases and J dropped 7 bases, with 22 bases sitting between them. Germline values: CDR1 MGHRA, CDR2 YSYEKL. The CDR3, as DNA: TGCGCCAGCAGCCCTACGGTCACCCAGGGTCGCGGTGGCTACACCTTC. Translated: CASSPTVTQGRGGYTF.

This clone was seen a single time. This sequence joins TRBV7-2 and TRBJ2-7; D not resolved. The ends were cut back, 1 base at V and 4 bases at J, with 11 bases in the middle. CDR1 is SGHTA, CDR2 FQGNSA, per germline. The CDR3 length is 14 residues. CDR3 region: CASSLGGFLYEQYF. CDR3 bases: TGTGCCAGCAGCTTAGGTGGCTTCCTTTACGAGCAGTACTTC.

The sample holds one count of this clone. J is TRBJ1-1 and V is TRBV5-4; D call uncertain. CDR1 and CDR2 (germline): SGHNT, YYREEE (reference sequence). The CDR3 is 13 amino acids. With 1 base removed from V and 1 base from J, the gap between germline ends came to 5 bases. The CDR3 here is CASSLTENTEAFF. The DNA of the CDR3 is TGTGCCAGCAGCTTGACTGAGAACACTGAAGCTTTCTTT.

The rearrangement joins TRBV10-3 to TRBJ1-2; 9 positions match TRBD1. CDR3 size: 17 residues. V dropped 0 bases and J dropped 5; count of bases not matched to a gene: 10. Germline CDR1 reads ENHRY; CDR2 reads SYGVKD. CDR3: CAISESGQGRQRYGYTF. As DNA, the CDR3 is TGTGCCATCAGTGAGTCGGGACAGGGCCGACAGCGGTATGGCTACACCTTC.

CDR3 in amino acids: CASSLNFWDQPQHF. The DNA of the CDR3 is TGTGCCAGCAGCTTGAATTTTTGGGATCAGCCCCAGCATTTT. The chain combines TRBV5-5 with TRBJ1-5; D not certain. CDR1 is SGHKS and CDR2 is YYEKEE in the germline V gene (reference sequence). Between the trimmed V and J ends, which lost 1 base and 5 bases, there was a span of 10 bases. The CDR3 extends over 14 amino acids.

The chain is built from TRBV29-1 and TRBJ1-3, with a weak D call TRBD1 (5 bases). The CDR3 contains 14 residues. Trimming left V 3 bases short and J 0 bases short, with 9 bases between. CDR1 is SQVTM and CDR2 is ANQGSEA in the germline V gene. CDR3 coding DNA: TGCAGCGTTGAGGCAGGGAGCTCTGGAAACACCATATATTTT. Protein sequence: CSVEAGSSGNTIYF.

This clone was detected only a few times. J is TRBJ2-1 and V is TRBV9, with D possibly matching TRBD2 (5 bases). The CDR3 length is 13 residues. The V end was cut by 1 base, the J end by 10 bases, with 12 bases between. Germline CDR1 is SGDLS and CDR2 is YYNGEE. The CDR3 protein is CASSVTPPGEQFF. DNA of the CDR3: TGTGCCAGCAGCGTAACCCCACCGGGGGAGCAGTTCTTC.

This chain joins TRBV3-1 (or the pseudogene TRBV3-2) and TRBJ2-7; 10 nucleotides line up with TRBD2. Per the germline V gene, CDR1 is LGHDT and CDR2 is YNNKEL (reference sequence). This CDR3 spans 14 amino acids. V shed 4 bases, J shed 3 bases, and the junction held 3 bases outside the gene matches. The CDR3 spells CASSLRLAGYEQYF. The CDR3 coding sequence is TGTGCCAGCAGCCTAAGACTAGCGGGCTACGAGCAGTACTTC.

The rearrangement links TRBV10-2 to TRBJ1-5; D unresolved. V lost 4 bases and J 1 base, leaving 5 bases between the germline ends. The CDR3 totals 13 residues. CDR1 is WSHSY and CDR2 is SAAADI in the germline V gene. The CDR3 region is CASSGGSNQPQHF. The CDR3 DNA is TGCGCCAGCAGTGGAGGGAGCAATCAGCCCCAGCATTTT.

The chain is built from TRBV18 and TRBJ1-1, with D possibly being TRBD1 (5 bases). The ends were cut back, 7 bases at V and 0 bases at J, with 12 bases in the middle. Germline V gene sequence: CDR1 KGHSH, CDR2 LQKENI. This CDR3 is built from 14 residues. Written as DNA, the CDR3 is TGTGCCAGCTTAGCAGGGAGGGTGAACACTGAAGCTTTCTTT. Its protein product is CASLAGRVNTEAFF.